The T cell receptor beta chain under discussion was sequenced for a study of OX40 agonist ivuxolimab in advanced cancers. Study-level background: Patients were dosed intravenously with ivuxolimab at 0.01 to 10 mg/kg every 2 weeks.

Assay: immunoSEQ multiplex PCR; the TCRdb copy retains only in-frame clones and omits some. The sample consists of 87,000 or so clones, roughly 84% of them appearing once. From germline, CDR1 is SGHTA and CDR2 FQGNSA. This CDR3 has 16 residues. J lost 8 bases, V lost 5 bases, and 14 bases had no gene match. The study's findings and limits: Among some nonresponders, normalized T-cell clonal expansion was also low.

A remark on this clone: Its antigen is unidentified.

This clonotype was obtained from an adult with an advanced solid tumor such as melanoma, head and neck, liver or kidney cancer. Material: CD4+ or CD8+ T cells sorted from blood, obtained in a trial of the OX40 agonist ivuxolimab. The genes are TRBV7-2 and TRBJ2-1; 8 nucleotides match TRBD2. CDR3 DNA: TGTGCCAGCAGCCCCCGAGGGGCGGGAGGTGGCTATGAGCAGTTCTTC. Protein sequence: CASSPRGAGGGYEQFF.